The 9 T cell receptor beta chains in this list originate from one sample, sequenced in a study of beta chain features in type 1 diabetes. The study's findings and limits: TCRB CDR3s from Type 1 diabetes patients were moderately but significantly shorter in all four CD4+ subsets.

The entirety of the isolated RNA underwent reverse transcription, so expressed TCRB transcripts were sequenced. Libraries were prepared by immunoSEQ multiplex PCR; TCRdb keeps only in-frame clonotypes and omits some of them. The repertoire holds about 390,000 clones, with around 10% as singletons. Their target antigens are unknown. The sequenced sample consisted of central memory CD4+ T cells from blood. The receptor set was obtained from a man aged 25 to 45 with type 1 diabetes.

On this clone: The same CDR3 also results from other DNA sequences found in this sample. The chain employs TRBV7-2 and TRBJ1-3, with TRBD1 matching over 7 bases. Looked up from germline, CDR1 is SGHTA and CDR2 is FQGNSA. The CDR3 has 14 residues. Losses at the gene ends were 5 bases for V and 2 bases for J; bases not matched to a gene: 3. CDR3: CASSADRAGNTIYF. The CDR3 nucleotides read TGTGCCAGCAGCGCAGACAGGGCTGGAAACACCATATATTTT.

CDR3 region: CASSYYDRGQGYTF. The CDR3 DNA is TGTGCCAGCAGTTACTACGACAGGGGGCAGGGCTACACCTTC. The chain employs TRBV27 and TRBJ1-2; TRBD1 matches at 10 bases. Germline V lookup: CDR1 MNHEY, CDR2 SMNVEV (reference sequence). The CDR3 contains 14 residues. The V segment lost 4 bases and the J segment 8 bases; nucleotides outside the gene matches: 7.

This clone has ten or more counts. The chain links TRBV10-3 to TRBJ2-7; a weak D match, TRBD2 (7 bases). Trimming cost V 9 bases and J 3 bases, with 15 bases left between them. The CDR3 extends over 13 amino acids. Germline CDR1 is ENHRY and CDR2 is SYGVKD. CDR3 sequence: CAIRGGGGYEQYF. DNA for the CDR3: TGTGCCATAAGAGGGGGAGGGGGCTACGAGCAGTACTTC.

The V and J genes are TRBV7-3 and TRBJ2-5, with 8 bases fitting TRBD2. The CDR3 is 15 residues long. The germline gives CDR1 SGHTA, CDR2 FQGTGA. V lost 3 bases and J lost 4; bases outside the gene matches: 7. In DNA form, the CDR3 reads TGTGCCAGCAGCTTCGTCTCGGGAGGGCCAGAGACCCAGTACTTC. The encoded protein is CASSFVSGGPETQYF.

The rearrangement joins TRBV28 to TRBJ1-2; 7 bases are a match to TRBD1. This CDR3 region has 15 residues. The germline V gene encodes CDR1 MDHEN and CDR2 SYDVKM. The V segment lost 6 bases and the J segment 4 bases; nucleotides outside the gene matches: 11. Here the CDR3 reads CASRFRDSPSYGYTF. Written as DNA, the CDR3 is TGTGCCAGCAGGTTTCGGGACAGCCCTAGCTATGGCTACACCTTC.

This clone was observed a handful of times. This rearrangement joins TRBV6-6 to TRBJ2-1; 7 bases match TRBD2. The CDR3 consists of 15 residues. The germline V gene encodes CDR1 MNHNY and CDR2 SVGAGI (reference sequence). V trimming: 8 bases; J trimming: 4 bases; junction bases outside the gene matches: 11. CDR3 residues: CASSASGDIYNEQFF. The CDR3 DNA sequence: TGTGCCAGCTCTGCAAGCGGGGATATTTACAATGAGCAGTTCTTC.

The rearrangement links TRBV18 to TRBJ2-1; maybe TRBD2 (6 bases). The CDR3 is 16 amino acids. Germline CDR1 reads KGHSH; CDR2 reads LQKENI. V lost 5 bases and J lost 0, with 14 bases in between. The CDR3 spells CASSRDSPNSYNEQFF. As DNA, the CDR3 is TGTGCCAGCTCAAGGGACTCCCCTAACTCCTACAATGAGCAGTTCTTC.

V gene TRBV28 combines with J gene TRBJ2-5; D gene unclear. The end of the DNA fits TRBJ2-7 better, so the J call may be wrong. CDR1 and CDR2 (germline): MDHEN, SYDVKM. This CDR3 contains 12 residues. CDR3 nucleotide sequence: TGTGCCAGCAGTTCTGGGTTGCCCGAGCAGTACTTC. Protein sequence: CASSSGLPEQYF.

The chain couples TRBV6-5 to TRBJ1-1; no reliable D call. The CDR3 covers 14 residues. V lost 3 bases, J lost 0 bases, and 8 bases lay in between. In germline, CDR1 is MNHEY, CDR2 SVGAGI. The CDR3 protein is CASSYGGLNTEAFF. DNA for the CDR3: TGTGCCAGCAGTTATGGAGGGTTGAACACTGAAGCTTTCTTT.